Listed here are 29 T cell receptor beta chains from one sample, sequenced in a study of cytomegalovirus exposure and HLA in healthy donors. The method was immunoSEQ multiplex PCR; TCRdb's version includes in-frame clones alone and lacks a portion of them. The table has some 330,000 clones, about nine tenths seen once. Sequenced sample: PBMCs. These receptors were taken from a woman between 18 and 29 years old in good health and CMV-seronegative.

V and J are TRBV5-4 and TRBJ1-2, with TRBD1 identical over 7 bases. Germline CDR1 reads SGHNT; CDR2 reads YYREEE (reference sequence). V shed 5 bases, J shed 5 bases, and the junction held 9 bases outside the gene matches. This CDR3 spans 14 amino acids. The CDR3 DNA follows: TGTGCCAGCAGGAAGACAGGGCTGGGGTATGGCTACACCTTC. Amino acid sequence: CASRKTGLGYGYTF.

The gene calls are TRBV15 and TRBJ1-3; the match to TRBD1 covers 7 bases. J was trimmed by 0 bases and V by 1 base; bases with no gene match: 9. The CDR3 consists of 18 residues. Germline lookup yields CDR1 LNHNV and CDR2 YYDKDF (reference sequence). This chain's CDR3 is CATSRGGTAKTSGNTIYF. The CDR3 nucleotides read TGTGCCACCAGCAGAGGGGGGACAGCTAAGACCTCTGGAAACACCATATATTTT.

The chain joins TRBV18 to TRBJ1-3, with D perhaps matching TRBD1 (5 bases). The CDR3 runs to 18 residues. V lost 1 base, J lost 1 base, and 17 bases lay in between. Germline V lookup: CDR1 KGHSH, CDR2 LQKENI. The CDR3 nucleotides read TGTGCCAGCTCACCACAGTTCTCGGGGAGGGGATCTGGAAACACCATATATTTT. Residues: CASSPQFSGRGSGNTIYF.

V usage is TRBV2 and J usage is TRBJ1-2, with 9 bases matching TRBD1. The CDR3 is made up of 15 amino acids. Germline V lookup: CDR1 SNHLY, CDR2 FYNNEI. The junction had 13 bases not matched to a gene; V was cut back by 6 bases and J by 8 bases. CDR3 residues: CASSGSGTGPLGYTF. In DNA form, the CDR3 reads TGTGCCAGCAGCGGTTCCGGGACAGGGCCTCTCGGCTACACCTTC.

The chain carries TRBV7-3 and TRBJ1-1; D might be TRBD1 (5 bases). The CDR3 sequence is 13 residues long. CDR1 and CDR2 (germline): SGHTA, FQGTGA. V lost 3 bases and J lost 3, with 8 bases in between. CDR3 loop: CASSFGGDTEAFF. CDR3 sequence (DNA): TGTGCCAGCAGCTTTGGAGGGGACACTGAAGCTTTCTTT.

This clone showed up just once. The chain uses TRBV5-6 and TRBJ2-5, with D perhaps matching TRBD1 (6 bases). The V end was cut by 0 bases, the J end by 0 bases, with 9 bases between. Germline loops: CDR1 SGHDT, CDR2 YYEEEE. This CDR3 is built from 15 residues. CDR3 sequence: CASSLGTVYQETQYF. CDR3 coding DNA: TGTGCCAGCAGCTTGGGGACAGTATACCAAGAGACCCAGTACTTC.

This chain connects TRBV7-3 to TRBJ2-3; D is possibly TRBD1 (6 bases). Germline V lookup: CDR1 SGHTA, CDR2 FQGTGA. V was clipped by 2 bases and J by 2 bases, with 8 bases between them. CDR3 size: 14 residues. The CDR3 region is CASSLYRATDTQYF. As DNA, the CDR3 is TGTGCCAGCAGCTTATACAGGGCCACAGATACGCAGTATTTT.

Notes on this clone: Other DNA sequences in the same sample also yield this CDR3. The V and J genes are TRBV4-3 and TRBJ1-1; perhaps TRBD1 as D (5 bases). The V and J ends lost 0 bases and 5 bases respectively, with 7 bases between them. CDR1 LGHNA and CDR2 YSLEER come from the germline V gene. The CDR3 runs 13 residues. The CDR3, as DNA: TGCGCCAGCAGCCAAGAGGGGGGAACTGAAGCTTTCTTT. It is translated as CASSQEGGTEAFF.

The genes are TRBV6-5 and TRBJ2-7; the D gene is possibly TRBD2 (5 bases). Germline lookup yields CDR1 MNHEY and CDR2 SVGAGI. V was trimmed by 0 bases and J by 7 bases, leaving 10 bases between them. The CDR3 loop spans 13 amino acids. The CDR3 coding sequence is TGTGCCAGCAGTTACTCGATTTCGGGAGAGCAGTACTTC. Translated: CASSYSISGEQYF.

This clone turned up a few times. V gene TRBV7-9 combines with J gene TRBJ1-2; the match to TRBD1 covers 7 bases. V shed 6 bases and J 2 bases; nucleotides not matched to a gene: 0. Looked up from germline, CDR1 is SEHNR and CDR2 is FQNEAQ (reference sequence). This CDR3 spans 12 amino acids. This chain's CDR3 is CASRTGNYGYTF. The CDR3 DNA reads as TGTGCCAGCAGGACAGGGAACTATGGCTACACCTTC.

The CDR3, as DNA: TGCGCCAGCAGCCAACCGACCGACAGATCTGGAAACACCATATATTTT. Amino acid sequence: CASSQPTDRSGNTIYF. The V and J genes are TRBV4-1 and TRBJ1-3; D perhaps matches TRBD1 (5 bases). This CDR3 contains 16 residues. Trimming pared 2 bases from V and 1 base from J, leaving 12 bases between. CDR1 and CDR2 (germline): MGHRA, YSYEKL.

The rearrangement uses TRBV28 and TRBJ2-7; D is uncertain. CDR3 size: 14 residues. In germline, CDR1 is MDHEN, CDR2 SYDVKM. V was pared by 2 bases and J by 3 bases, with 11 bases between. The CDR3 nucleotides are TGTGCCAGCAGTTTAGTTGCCAGGAACTACGAGCAGTACTTC. It specifies CASSLVARNYEQYF.

This clone was recorded only once. The V gene is TRBV25-1, the J gene TRBJ2-7; TRBD2 agrees at 8 bases. The length of the CDR3 is 14 residues. Trimming removed 4 bases from V and 6 bases from J; junction bases left unmatched: 8. Germline values: CDR1 MGHDK, CDR2 SYGVNS. CDR3 sequence reads: CASSGGTSLSEQYF. The CDR3 DNA reads TGTGCCAGCAGTGGTGGGACTAGTCTCTCCGAGCAGTACTTC.

This chain uses TRBV6-1 with TRBJ2-1; D remains ambiguous. Trimming pared 2 bases from V and 3 bases from J, leaving 5 bases between. CDR3 length: 13 residues. Germline lookup yields CDR1 MNHNS and CDR2 SASEGT. The CDR3 DNA reads TGTGCCAGCAGTGAACTTAGCTACAATGAGCAGTTCTTC. This gives the protein CASSELSYNEQFF.

The rearrangement joins TRBV7-8 to TRBJ1-5; possibly TRBD1 for D (5 bases). In germline, CDR1 is SGHVS, CDR2 FQNEAQ. CDR3 size: 12 residues. Trimming shortened V by 7 bases and J by 3 bases, and 7 bases separated the two germline ends. This CDR3 is CASTQDNQPQHF. CDR3 in DNA: TGTGCCAGCACACAGGACAATCAGCCCCAGCATTTT.

This clone has a handful of counts. The V and J genes are TRBV9 and TRBJ1-1; unclear D gene. The germline gives CDR1 SGDLS, CDR2 YYNGEE. This CDR3 is built from 14 residues. The germline V and J ends were trimmed by 0 bases and 1 base, with 7 bases remaining between them. The CDR3 sequence: CASSVVSENTEAFF. The CDR3 bases are TGTGCCAGCAGCGTAGTGTCAGAGAACACTGAAGCTTTCTTT.

The J gene is TRBJ2-1, the V gene TRBV7-3; 7 nucleotides agree with TRBD2. CDR3 size: 15 residues. Germline V gene data show CDR1 as SGHTA and CDR2 as FQGTGA. With V trimmed by 5 bases and J by 4 bases, 8 bases remained unmatched. The CDR3 region is CASSPPGLTYNEQFF. In DNA form, the CDR3 reads TGTGCCAGCAGCCCACCGGGACTAACTTACAATGAGCAGTTCTTC.

The rearrangement joins TRBV2 to TRBJ1-3; D not resolved. V lost 2 bases, J lost 1 base, and 6 bases lay in between. The CDR3 has 14 residues. The germline CDR1 and CDR2 sequences are SNHLY and FYNNEI. The CDR3 sequence: CASSENRSGNTIYF. CDR3 in DNA: TGTGCCAGCAGTGAAAACAGATCTGGAAACACCATATATTTT.

Concerning this clone itself: Other DNA sequences from this sample encode an identical CDR3 as well. The chain links TRBV9 to TRBJ2-5, with 12 bases aligning to TRBD2. CDR3 length: 15 residues. Germline lookup yields CDR1 SGDLS and CDR2 YYNGEE. The junction had 1 base not matched to a gene; V was cut back by 0 bases and J by 4 bases. In DNA, the CDR3 is TGTGCCAGCAGCGTAGCTAGCGGGAGGGCAGAGACCCAGTACTTC. Translating gives CASSVASGRAETQYF.

The chain carries TRBV21-1 and TRBJ2-1; the D call of TRBD1 is as the table states it, not checked on the DNA. TRBV21-1 is an annotated pseudogene. The CDR3 consists of 11 residues. The CDR3: CRDRGYNEQFF. CDR3 DNA: TGCAGGGACAGGGGCTACAATGAGCAGTTCTTC.

The chain couples TRBV5-4 to TRBJ2-7, with TRBD2 matching over 10 bases. The length of the CDR3 is 15 residues. V dropped 4 bases and J dropped 5; count of bases not matched to a gene: 9. CDR1 is SGHNT, CDR2 YYREEE, per germline (reference sequence). The CDR3 nucleotides are TGTGCCAGCAGCCTACCAGCGGGAGGGCCTAACGAGCAGTACTTC. This sequence encodes CASSLPAGGPNEQYF.

The V call is TRBV2, the J call TRBJ2-5; TRBD1 matches 7 bases. The V gene end was trimmed by 5 bases and the J gene end by 1 base; junction bases not matched to a gene: 4. Germline lookup yields CDR1 SNHLY and CDR2 FYNNEI. The CDR3 is 14 amino acids. The CDR3 spells CASSLGQRQETQYF. The CDR3 DNA is TGTGCCAGCAGTCTGGGACAGCGCCAAGAGACCCAGTACTTC.

The genes are TRBV6-5 and TRBJ2-7; TRBD1 is a possible D gene (6 bases). V was trimmed by 0 bases and J by 1 base, leaving 13 bases between them. Germline CDR1 MNHEY, CDR2 SVGAGI. There are 16 residues in the CDR3. The CDR3 sequence: CASSYSAQGMSYEQYF. The CDR3 nucleotides read TGTGCCAGCAGTTACTCGGCACAGGGAATGTCCTACGAGCAGTACTTC.

The chain joins TRBV9 to TRBJ2-1, with D maybe TRBD2 (8 bases). This CDR3 has 15 amino acids. CDR1 SGDLS and CDR2 YYNGEE come from the germline V gene. Deletions cut 4 bases from V and 2 bases from J, with 13 bases between. CDR3 loop: CASSSGGLAYNEQFF. The DNA of the CDR3 is TGTGCCAGCAGCTCAGGGGGACTAGCCTACAATGAGCAGTTCTTC.

The chain recombines TRBV27 with TRBJ1-1, with unresolved D. There are 14 residues in the CDR3. Trimming pared 6 bases from V and 0 bases from J, leaving 11 bases between. Germline-derived CDR1 and CDR2 are MNHEY and SMNVEV (reference sequence). CDR3 sequence: CASSLDGVNTEAFF. The CDR3 DNA reads as TGTGCCAGCAGCCTTGACGGGGTGAACACTGAAGCTTTCTTT.

This rearrangement joins TRBV9 to TRBJ2-5, with 10 nucleotides matching TRBD2. This CDR3 spans 17 amino acids. Trimming cost V 0 bases and J 1 base; bases outside gene matches: 6. Germline CDR1 reads SGDLS; CDR2 reads YYNGEE. The chain's CDR3 is CASSVAPSGRGQETQYF. CDR3 bases: TGTGCCAGCAGCGTAGCTCCCAGCGGGAGGGGCCAAGAGACCCAGTACTTC.

This clone was observed a few times. The same CDR3 can be traced to other DNA sequences in this sample. This chain uses TRBV18 with TRBJ1-2; D may be TRBD1 (5 bases). CDR1 and CDR2 (germline): KGHSH, LQKENI. The CDR3 contains 13 residues. Trimming removed 2 bases from V and 3 bases from J, with 7 bases in between. In nucleotides, the CDR3 is TGTGCCAGCTCACCAGCGGGGGACTATGGCTACACCTTC. It specifies CASSPAGDYGYTF.

The chain carries TRBV27 and TRBJ1-3; 9 bases align to TRBD1. The trim removed 6 bases at V and 4 bases at J, leaving 7 bases unmatched. The CDR3 extends over 15 amino acids. Germline V gives CDR1 MNHEY, CDR2 SMNVEV (reference sequence). CDR3 sequence: CASRVQGAGGNTIYF. As DNA, the CDR3 is TGTGCCAGCAGAGTACAGGGGGCTGGAGGAAACACCATATATTTT.

The gene calls are TRBV28 and TRBJ1-2; no firm D call. This CDR3 is 13 amino acids long. V gave up 7 bases and J gave up 5 bases, with 14 bases separating them. Germline V gene sequence: CDR1 MDHEN, CDR2 SYDVKM. CDR3 region: CASTGRAGYGYTF. The CDR3 DNA sequence: TGTGCCAGCACCGGACGCGCGGGTTATGGCTACACCTTC.